This T cell receptor beta chain originates from a study of cytomegalovirus exposure and HLA in healthy donors. Primers: 60 Vbeta forward and 13 Jbeta reverse. Produced via immunoSEQ multiplex PCR; TCRdb's table is partial and in-frame only. Among over 100,000 clones listed, 63% were seen once. There are a few counts of this clone. Sequencing was performed on PBMCs. The clonotype comes from a man in his forties in good health and CMV-seropositive.

CDR3 bases: TGTGCCAGCAGTTACGTGGGAGGGAGCAATGAGCAGTTCTTC. As protein: CASSYVGGSNEQFF. The genes are TRBV6-5 and TRBJ2-1, with 7 nucleotides matching TRBD2. In germline, CDR1 is MNHEY, CDR2 SVGAGI. The J segment lost 6 bases and the V segment lost 2 bases, leaving 4 bases of the junction unmatched. This CDR3 region has 14 residues.